The clone carrying this T cell receptor (beta chain) has more than one count but fewer than ten. CDR3 length: 13 amino acids. The V gene lost 2 bases and the J gene lost 5 bases, with 9 bases spanning the gap. CDR1 and CDR2 (germline): MNHEY, SVGAGI. A single record per CDR3 protein comes from TCRdb applying MiXCR to the RT-PCR reads. The data contain more than 600,000 distinct CDR3 sequences, over 12% of them singletons. The chain joins TRBV6-5 to TRBJ1-1; D is undetermined. The specimen was memory CD4+ T cells from blood. The sequence derives from a female donor in good health, serving as a healthy control. The CDR3 reads CASSYGGRTEAFF. The CDR3 region has the DNA TGTGCCAGCAGTTACGGAGGTAGGACTGAAGCTTTCTTT.